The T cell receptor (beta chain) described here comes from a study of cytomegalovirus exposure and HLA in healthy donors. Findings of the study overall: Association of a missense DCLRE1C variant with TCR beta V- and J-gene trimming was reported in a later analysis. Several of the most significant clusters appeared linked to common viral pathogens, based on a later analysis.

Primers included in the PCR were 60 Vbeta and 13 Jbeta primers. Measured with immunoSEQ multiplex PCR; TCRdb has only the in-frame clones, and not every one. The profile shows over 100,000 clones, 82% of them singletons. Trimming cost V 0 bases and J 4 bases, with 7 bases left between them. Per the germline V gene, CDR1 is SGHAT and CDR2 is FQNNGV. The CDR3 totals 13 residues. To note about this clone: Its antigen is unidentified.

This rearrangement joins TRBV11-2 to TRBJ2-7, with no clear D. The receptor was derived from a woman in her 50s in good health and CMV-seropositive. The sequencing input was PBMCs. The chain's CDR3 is CASSLDVRYEQYF. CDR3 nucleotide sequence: TGTGCCAGCAGCTTAGACGTCAGGTACGAGCAGTACTTC.